This entry is about one TCR beta chain. The sample comes from a study of read filtering for tumor transcriptome and immune sequencing. For the study at large: Mean patient age was roughly 66 years, range about 47 to 85; approximately 18 male, 14 to 15 female.

Germline V gives CDR1 ENHRY, CDR2 SYGVKD. The V and J ends lost 2 bases and 6 bases, in that order; junction bases with no gene match: 8. The CDR3 loop spans 16 amino acids. From roughly 0.4 ug of RNA, a library with molecular barcoded alpha/delta and beta/gamma adaptors was made. TCRdb analysed the reads with MiXCR anew, one entry per CDR3 protein. The top ten clones hold about half of a sample with around 25,000 distinct CDR3 sequences, 20% to 25% of them seen once. The sequencing input was a population of CD138-negative cells sorted from bone marrow. This chain uses TRBV10-3 with TRBJ2-1; 9 bases are a match to TRBD2. The sequence derives from a donor aged 40 or older with multiple myeloma. CDR3 amino acids: CAISEASGTSFNEQFF. CDR3 DNA: TGTGCCATCAGTGAGGCATCCGGGACTAGCTTCAATGAGCAGTTCTTC.